The T cell receptor (beta chain) under discussion was sequenced for a study of human T cells and chemical hapten exposure. General study findings and limits: Counts of expanded TCRs (at PT1) showed a positive correlation with patch test score.

Time point indicated: patch test 2, 6 weeks after DPC sensitization. The treatment here: therapeutic diphenylcyclopropenone sensitization with weekly scalp DPC. Before extraction, the whole blood was not fractionated, and total RNA was taken from it. One entry per CDR3 protein, called by TCRdb with MiXCR from the RACE reads. The table shows 360,000 or so distinct CDR3 sequences, with around 6% occurring only once. Many counts were recorded for this clonotype. Antigen: not known. The V and J ends lost 0 bases and 2 bases respectively, with 17 bases between them. Germline CDR1 is SGHRS and CDR2 is YFSETQ. CDR3 length equals 17 residues.

This specimen consisted of whole blood, obtained in connection with sensitization to the hapten diphenylcyclopropenone (DPC). This TCR derives from a young woman with alopecia areata. Some clones in this sample may be carry-over from other donors' samples. V gene TRBV5-1 combines with J gene TRBJ1-2; D is uncertain. The chain's CDR3 is CASSLEVSTGVNYGYTF. Here the CDR3 DNA reads TGCGCCAGCAGCTTGGAGGTTTCGACTGGGGTAAACTATGGCTACACCTTC. Together with reference TRBV5-1 and TRBJ1-2, the CDR3 gives the full variable domain: KAGVTQTPRYLIKTRGQQVTLSCSPISGHRSVSWYQQTPGQGLQFLFEYFSETQRNKGNFPGRFSGRQFSNSRSEMNVSTLELGDSALYLCASSLEVSTGVNYGYTFGSGTRLTVV.